This is a list of T cell receptor beta chains from one sample in a study of neoadjuvant anti-PD-1 for oral cavity cancer. Method: immunoSEQ multiplex PCR; TCRdb's copy keeps in-frame clones and lacks some. This table holds about 6,900 clones, just under 75% found once. Sequencing was performed on PBMCs, taken before nivolumab (anti-PD-1) treatment. The receptors originated from a person aged 40 to 85 with oral cavity squamous cell carcinoma. Both conserved end residues are part of each CDR3. D genes are given only for firm matches. Rows may omit the clone size; those that give it use once, few, many or a size class.

V	J	size	D	DNA	CDR3
TRBV19	TRBJ2-2	-	-	TGTGCCGGCCGAACAGGGCGGATAGCCGGGGAGCTGTTTTTT	CAGRTGRIAGELFF
TRBV6-6	TRBJ1-1	-	-	TGTGCCAGCAATCAGGGAGGGGGTATGAACACTGAAGCTTTCTTT	CASNQGGGMNTEAFF
TRBV6-1	TRBJ2-3	-	-	TGTGCCAGCAGTGACGTACGGCCCACAGATACGCAGTATTTT	CASSDVRPTDTQYF
TRBV4-1	TRBJ2-2	-	TRBD1	TGCGCCAGCAGCCAGGACCGACAGGGCACCGGGGAGCTGTTTTTT	CASSQDRQGTGELFF
TRBV6-1	TRBJ2-5	-	TRBD2	TGTGCCAGCAGTGAAGCAGCGGGGGGTGGGACCCAGTACTTC	CASSEAAGGGTQYF
TRBV5-6	TRBJ1-1	few	-	TGTGCCAGCACCTGGGGGGCAGCGAACACTGAAGCTTTCTTT	CASTWGAANTEAFF
TRBV27	TRBJ2-7	-	TRBD2	TGTGCCAGCAGTTTATCCACTAGCGGGTACGAGCAGTACTTC	CASSLSTSGYEQYF
TRBV5-1	TRBJ2-7	-	-	TGCGCCAGCAGCCCAACCGGGGGCTCCTACGAGCAGTACTTC	CASSPTGGSYEQYF
TRBV6-4	TRBJ1-6	-	TRBD1	TGTGCCAGCAGTGACCGGGACAGGGATTCACCCCTCCACTTT	CASSDRDRDSPLHF
TRBV6-1	TRBJ1-3	-	-	TGTGCCATATCCCCTTGGGGCAGGGGAAACACCATATATTTT	CAISPWGRGNTIYF
TRBV6-5	TRBJ1-5	-	TRBD1	TGTGCCAGCAGAAACAGGGGAGACAATCAGCCCCAGCATTTT	CASRNRGDNQPQHF
TRBV9	TRBJ1-3	few	-	TGTGCCAGCAGCGTAGGTTCTACGGTCTCTGGAAACACCATATATTTT	CASSVGSTVSGNTIYF
TRBV7-9	TRBJ2-7	few	TRBD2	TGTGCCAGCAGCTCCCATGGCTCGGCGGGGGGGCTCTACGAGCAGTACTTC	CASSSHGSAGGLYEQYF
TRBV5-4	TRBJ2-5	-	-	TGTGCCAGCAGCTTGAGCCCATCGGAGACCCAGTACTTC	CASSLSPSETQYF
TRBV7-8	TRBJ2-1	-	TRBD2	TGTGCCAGCAGGACGGGGGGACCCAATGAGCAGTTCTTC	CASRTGGPNEQFF
TRBV9	TRBJ1-6	-	-	TGTGCCAGCAGCCTGGACCAGGTATATAATTCACCCCTCCACTTT	CASSLDQVYNSPLHF
TRBV6-8	TRBJ1-1	-	TRBD1	TGTGCCAGCAGTTACTCCAAGGACAGGTTGAACACTGAAGCTTTCTTT	CASSYSKDRLNTEAFF
TRBV6-4	TRBJ2-3	large	TRBD1	TGTGCCAGCAGTGACGGACAGGGGGCGGATACGCAGTATTTT	CASSDGQGADTQYF
TRBV6-6	TRBJ2-7	-	-	TGTGCCAGCAGTCAAGGGGGTAACCTCCTAACCTACGAGCAGTACTTC	CASSQGGNLLTYEQYF
TRBV5-4	TRBJ2-5	-	TRBD1	TGTGCCAGCAGACCTGGGGGACAGGCCATCGGGGAGACCCAGTACTTC	CASRPGGQAIGETQYF
TRBV15	TRBJ1-1	-	-	TGTGCCACCAGCAGAGGATTTGGGCCTCAGAACACTGAAGCTTTCTTT	CATSRGFGPQNTEAFF
TRBV30	TRBJ2-7	-	-	TGTGCCTGGGCCCGGAGAGTCTCCTACGAGCAGTACTTC	CAWARRVSYEQYF
TRBV6-5	TRBJ1-1	-	-	TGTGCCAGCAGTTCCGGGACAAACACTGAAGCTTTCTTT	CASSSGTNTEAFF
TRBV7-9	TRBJ1-3	-	-	TGTGCCAGCAGCTTCGTGAGGGACGGAACTAACACCATATATTTT	CASSFVRDGTNTIYF
TRBV28	TRBJ1-6	-	TRBD1	TGTGCCAGCAGTCCTGGGGACAGGAGAAATTCACCCCTCCACTTT	CASSPGDRRNSPLHF
TRBV10-2	TRBJ2-7	-	TRBD1	TGCGCCAGCAGCGCACCGGGACAGGGCTACGAGCAGTACTTC	CASSAPGQGYEQYF
TRBV9	TRBJ1-2	-	TRBD1	TGTGCCAGCAGCGGACAGGGGGCGTCTAACTATGGCTACACCTTC	CASSGQGASNYGYTF
TRBV7-2	TRBJ2-7	-	TRBD1	TGTGCCAGCAGCTTAGGGGGACAGGGTTGGAAGGCCCACGAGCAGTACTTC	CASSLGGQGWKAHEQYF
TRBV7-2	TRBJ1-5	few	-	TGTGCCAGCAGCTTAGTGGGGGATAGCAATCAGCCCCAGCATTTT	CASSLVGDSNQPQHF
TRBV15	TRBJ2-3	-	TRBD2	TGTGCCACCAGCGGTAGCGGGGGGGTCTCCACAGATACGCAGTATTTT	CATSGSGGVSTDTQYF
TRBV4-1	TRBJ2-5	-	-	TGCGCCAGCAGCCAAGATTCCCCGTCCGGAGAGACCCAGTACTTC	CASSQDSPSGETQYF
TRBV7-2	TRBJ1-2	-	TRBD1	TGTGCCAGCAGCTTAGCGCGGACAGGGGGTACTGATGGCTACACCTTC	CASSLARTGGTDGYTF
TRBV7-9	TRBJ1-1	-	-	TGTGCCAGCAGCTTAGAGGGGGGCTGGGTCACTGAAGCTTTCTTT	CASSLEGGWVTEAFF
TRBV10-3	TRBJ2-5	once	TRBD2	TGTGCCATCAGTGATAGCGGGGGTGAGACCCAGTACTTC	CAISDSGGETQYF
TRBV7-6	TRBJ1-6	-	-	TGTGCCAGCAGCTTAGCCCGGGGGCCTCCCCTCCACTTT	CASSLARGPPLHF
TRBV11-2	TRBJ2-7	-	-	TGTGCCAGCAGCTTAGGACCCTCTCTGGGGGAGCAGTACTTC	CASSLGPSLGEQYF
TRBV29-1	TRBJ2-2	-	TRBD1	TGCAGCGTTACCGGGACAGCCAACACCGGGGAGCTGTTTTTT	CSVTGTANTGELFF
TRBV4-2	TRBJ2-7	-	-	TGTGCCAGCAGCCAAGATGGGGGAGTAGACGAGCAGTACTTC	CASSQDGGVDEQYF
TRBV5-1	TRBJ1-5	few	TRBD1	TGCGCCAGCAGCCAACAGGGGCGACAGCCCCAGCATTTT	CASSQQGRQPQHF
TRBV4-1	TRBJ1-4	-	-	TGCGCCAGCAGCCAAGTCTTGTCAGCGAGGATGGCACCAACTAATGAAAAACTGTTTTTT	CASSQVLSARMAPTNEKLFF
TRBV6-1	TRBJ1-1	-	-	TGTGCCAGCAGTGCTAACCTACAGGAGGGTGAAGCTTTCTTT	CASSANLQEGEAFF
TRBV11-2	TRBJ1-1	-	-	TGTGCCAGCAGCTTAGCGGGAGCCTCGGAAGCTTTCTTT	CASSLAGASEAFF
TRBV7-2	TRBJ2-5	-	TRBD2	TGTGCCACCGCGTGGGGAGCGGGGGGCCAAGAGACCCAGTACTTC	CATAWGAGGQETQYF
TRBV10-3	TRBJ2-6	-	-	TGTGCGTCCCGGGACCCCAGCTCTGGGGCCAACGTCCTGACTTTC	CASRDPSSGANVLTF
TRBV19	TRBJ1-2	-	TRBD1	TGTGCCAGTACTGCCGACAGGGGACGAGGGGGCTACACCTTC	CASTADRGRGGYTF
TRBV2	TRBJ2-7	-	-	TGTGCCAGCAGTGAAGGGAACGCCGGGGGAGAGCAGTACTTC	CASSEGNAGGEQYF
TRBV5-1	TRBJ1-1	-	-	TGCGCCAGCAGCTTAGGGCAGACGAGAGAAGACACTGAAGCTTTCTTT	CASSLGQTREDTEAFF
TRBV7-8	TRBJ1-2	-	TRBD1	TGTGCCAGCAGCTTAGTAGTGGGGACAGGGCTAATCTATGGCTACACCTTC	CASSLVVGTGLIYGYTF
TRBV5-8	TRBJ2-7	-	-	TGTGCCAGCAGCTCCGAGTCCCCCCGGAGCGAGCAGTACTTC	CASSSESPRSEQYF
TRBV7-9	TRBJ2-5	-	TRBD1	TGTGCCAGCAGCGACCGACAGGGGAATCGAGAGACCCAGTACTTC	CASSDRQGNRETQYF
TRBV29-1	TRBJ1-4	-	TRBD1	TGCAGCGCCTTCGACAGGGGAGGTGAAAAACTGTTTTTT	CSAFDRGGEKLFF
TRBV19	TRBJ2-3	-	-	TGTGCCAGTAGTATAAGACCAAAGACCACAGATACGCAGTATTTT	CASSIRPKTTDTQYF